The present TCR beta chain was sequenced within a study of shared clonotypes between healthy human individuals (dated by TCRdb to 2020 to 2022). About the full investigation: The cohort comprised two women and a few men aged 18 to 49 years. Per donor, leukapheresis produced somewhere between about 0.9 and 9.5 billion PBMCs. The study deeply sequenced blood TCR repertoires of five healthy adults to estimate repertoire size and the extent of clonotype sharing between individuals. Different laboratories and diverse techniques were used to prepare libraries and sequence TCR repertoires, to increase sequencing depth and limit assay-specific biases. For each donor, CD4 naive and CD4 memory were each run on three plates, CD8 naive on two plates, and CD8 memory on one plate.

Study-level results and caveats: Based on pairwise subsampling, the degree of clonotype sharing among donors was expected to be affected by sequencing depth. Sampling was restricted to blood, and TCR repertoires in tissues likely differ from the TCR repertoires found in blood. The small number of donors limited the genetic and exposure-history diversity represented. Across a few donors, 4.5% to 6.5% of naive CD4, approximately 3.6% of naive CD8, 2.3% of memory CD4, and about 0.44% of memory CD8 clonotypes were shared. Compared with non-shared clonotypes, clonotypes shared by all four sorted-subset donors had higher generation probabilities. Estimated clonotype richness was generally larger for naive than for memory subsets. Rarefaction of sorted-subset datasets indicated incomplete sequencing despite the large sequencing depth.

Healthy HIV-negative adults with no recently reported acute infections or vaccinations were included as donors. Only Caucasian adults living in Nashville, Tennessee, USA were represented among the donors. Magnetic negative selection was used to enrich CD4+ T cells, after which naive cells were positively selected on CD45RA and the negative fraction became the memory subset. Blood was collected by leukapheresis, and PBMCs were isolated by Ficoll-Histopaque density gradient centrifugation and then cryopreserved in liquid nitrogen vapor phase. Analytical flow cytometry was used to check the purity and quantity of every magnetically sorted T cell population. Genomic DNA was isolated from each sorted fraction and quantified by UV absorbance on a Nanodrop 2000c. The CDR3 runs 14 residues from the cysteine to the phenylalanine. The read is trimmed to its CDR3 DNA, 42 bases read in frame from base 1. Between the V and J ends, shortened by 3 bases and 6 bases respectively, the junction contains 14 bases. For CDR1 and CDR2, the germline V gene lists SQVTM and ANQGSEA.

TCR CDR3 regions were amplified from genomic DNA by multiplex PCR using the deep immunoSEQ assay. Extracted genomic DNA from each cell subset was spread evenly across all wells of several immunoSEQ 96-well plates, with each plate serving as a replicate. Each replicate PCR for sorted subsets received around 200 ng genomic DNA, equal to about 29,000 T cell genomes. Purified libraries were quantified with a Qubit 3.0 fluorometer, sized on a Bioanalyzer 2100, and re-quantified with the KAPA Library Quantification kit. Each immunoSEQ 96-well plate was sequenced on its own single-read 150-cycle Illumina NextSeq 550 flow cell. As for the authors' bioinformatics: Because only junctional sequences without quality scores were contained in the immunoSEQ output, filtering matching that applied to full-length reads could not be performed. Sequences were annotated with PyIR, a Python wrapper for IgBLAST v1.9, and V/J genes and CDR3 were assigned using IMGT germline references. Reads were filtered out if the reads had weak V/J assignments (E-value above 1e-6), no CDR3, stop codons, out-of-frame junctions, or ambiguous translated residues. A V3J clonotype was defined by an identical inferred V gene, J gene, and CDR3 amino acid sequence. Percentage overlap between repertoires was computed as shared unique clonotypes divided by the size of the smaller repertoire. Three approaches were used to assess repertoire richness: RTK rarefaction, the Chao1 estimator, and Recon v2.1 estimates of unobserved clonotypes. Generation probabilities for all TCRbeta clonotypes obtained by the gDNA method from a handful of donors were computed using OLGA. TCRdb mirrors the immuneACCESS table, restricted to in-frame sequences. Some clones are absent from its copies; in checked studies, under half trace to an unresolved V gene, and the reason for the others is unknown. Clonal size and the V and J genes are those of that table, whereas D and trimming came from the DNA. This sample is represented by a few million clones; around 94% of them were singletons. Jointly, the top ten make up more than 0.12% of the sample.

Concerning this clone: The target of this receptor is not known. Base qualities are not recorded, but no much larger clone differs from it by a single base.

The receptor was isolated from a man in his late teens or twenties in good health. The V and J segments used are TRBV29-1 and TRBJ2-2; a confident D gene designation cannot be given. The sequenced material came from naive CD4+ T cells sorted from blood. Sample cell subset or site, as interpreted from the label and publication: CD45RA+ positively selected. The bases read TGCAGCGTTGAGGTGGCAGAGTTTTCCGGGGAGCTGTTTTTT. This codes for CSVEVAEFSGELFF.